This TCR beta chain was identified during a study of CD8 T cell repertoires and HIV-1 epitope variants. Across the whole study: An uncultured baseline aliquot held 1M T cells.

The CDR3 covers 15 residues. Per germline, CDR1 SEHNR and CDR2 FQNEAQ (reference sequence). V shed 5 bases, J shed 7 bases, and the junction held 10 bases outside the gene matches. As regards this clone: The target antigen is unknown.

Assay: immunoSEQ multiplex PCR; the TCRdb copy retains only in-frame clones and omits some. Among roughly 1,100 clones listed, around 70% were seen once. The sequence derives from a male donor with HIV. Sequenced input: cultured CD8+ T cells derived from PBMCs. The V gene is TRBV7-9, the J gene TRBJ1-1, with 10 bases matching TRBD1. The CDR3 nucleotides read TGTGCCAGCAGCCAATCGACAGGGGGCGGCTATGAAGCTTTCTTT. Protein: CASSQSTGGGYEAFF. Together with reference TRBV7-9 and TRBJ1-1, the CDR3 gives the full variable domain: DTGVSQNPRHKITKRGQNVTFRCDPISEHNRLYWYRQTLGQGPEFLTYFQNEAQLEKSRLLSDRFSAERPKGSFSTLEIQRTEQGDSAMYLCASSQSTGGGYEAFFGQGTRLTVV.